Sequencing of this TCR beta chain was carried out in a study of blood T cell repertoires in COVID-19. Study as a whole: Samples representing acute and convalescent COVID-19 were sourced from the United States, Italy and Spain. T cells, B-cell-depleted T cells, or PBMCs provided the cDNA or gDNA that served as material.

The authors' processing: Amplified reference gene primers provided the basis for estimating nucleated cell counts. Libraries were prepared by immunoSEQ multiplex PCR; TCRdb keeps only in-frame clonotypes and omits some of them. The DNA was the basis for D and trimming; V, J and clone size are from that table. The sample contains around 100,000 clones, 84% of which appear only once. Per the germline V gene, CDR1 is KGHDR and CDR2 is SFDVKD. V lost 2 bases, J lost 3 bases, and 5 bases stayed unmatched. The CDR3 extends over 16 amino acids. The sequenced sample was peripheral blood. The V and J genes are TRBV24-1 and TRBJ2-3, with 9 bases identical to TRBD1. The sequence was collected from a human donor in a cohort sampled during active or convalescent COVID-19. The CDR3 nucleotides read TGTGCCACCAGTGATTCCGGGACAGGGAAGACAGATACGCAGTATTTT. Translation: CATSDSGTGKTDTQYF.